Here is one T cell receptor beta chain with its context. Sequencing was performed with immunoSEQ multiplex PCR; in TCRdb, only in-frame clones are kept and a portion is missing. Seen here are 130,000 to 150,000 clones, 91% observed once, and the top ten hold 9.5% to 14%. These data come from a study of cytotoxic CD8 clonotypes in ibrutinib-treated CLL. Trimming cost V 0 bases and J 6 bases; bases outside gene matches: 4. Germline CDR1 ENHRY, CDR2 SYGVKD. The CDR3 has 14 amino acids. This chain joins TRBV10-3 and TRBJ1-2; 7 bases fit TRBD1. The sequences come from PBMCs, collected after 12 months of ibrutinib treatment. This receptor was identified in a human donor with chronic lymphocytic leukemia. CDR3 region: CAISESRGRNGYTF. CDR3 bases: TGTGCCATCAGTGAGTCTAGGGGGCGAAATGGCTACACCTTC.